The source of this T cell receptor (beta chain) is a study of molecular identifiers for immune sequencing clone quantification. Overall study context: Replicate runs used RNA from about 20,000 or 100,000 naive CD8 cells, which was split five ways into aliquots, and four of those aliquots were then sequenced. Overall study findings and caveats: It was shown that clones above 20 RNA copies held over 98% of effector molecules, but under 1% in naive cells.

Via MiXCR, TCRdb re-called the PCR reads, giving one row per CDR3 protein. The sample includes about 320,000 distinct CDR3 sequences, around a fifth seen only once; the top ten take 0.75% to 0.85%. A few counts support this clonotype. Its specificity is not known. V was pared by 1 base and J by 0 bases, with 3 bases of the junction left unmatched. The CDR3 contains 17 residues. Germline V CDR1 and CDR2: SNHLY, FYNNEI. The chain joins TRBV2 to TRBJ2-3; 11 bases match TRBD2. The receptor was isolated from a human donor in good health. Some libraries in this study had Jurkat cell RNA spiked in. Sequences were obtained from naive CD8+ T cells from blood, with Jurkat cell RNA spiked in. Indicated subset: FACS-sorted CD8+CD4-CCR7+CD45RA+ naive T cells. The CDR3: CASSEGLAGTSTDTQYF. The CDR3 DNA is TGTGCCAGCAGTGAAGGACTAGCGGGGACTAGCACAGATACGCAGTATTTT.